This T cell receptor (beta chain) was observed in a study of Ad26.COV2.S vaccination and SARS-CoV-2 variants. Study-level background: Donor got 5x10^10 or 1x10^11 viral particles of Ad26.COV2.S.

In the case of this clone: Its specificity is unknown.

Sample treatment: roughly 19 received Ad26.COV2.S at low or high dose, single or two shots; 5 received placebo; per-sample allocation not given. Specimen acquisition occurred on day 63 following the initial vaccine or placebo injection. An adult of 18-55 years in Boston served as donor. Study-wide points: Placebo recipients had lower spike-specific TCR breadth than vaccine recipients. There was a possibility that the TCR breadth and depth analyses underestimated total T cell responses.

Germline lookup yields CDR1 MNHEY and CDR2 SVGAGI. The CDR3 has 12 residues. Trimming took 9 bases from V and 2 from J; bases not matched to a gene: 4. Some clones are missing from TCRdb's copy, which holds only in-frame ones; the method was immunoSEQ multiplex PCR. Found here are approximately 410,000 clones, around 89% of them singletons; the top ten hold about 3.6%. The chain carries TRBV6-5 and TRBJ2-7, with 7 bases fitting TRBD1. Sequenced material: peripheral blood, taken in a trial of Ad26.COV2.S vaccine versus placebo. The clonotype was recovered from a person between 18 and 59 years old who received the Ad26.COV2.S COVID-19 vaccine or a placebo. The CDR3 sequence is CARDRFPYEQYF. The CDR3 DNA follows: TGTGCCAGGGACAGGTTTCCCTACGAGCAGTACTTC.